This entry is about one TCR beta chain. Its antigen is currently unknown. These data come from a study of shared clonotypes between healthy human individuals. Overall study: The plates for each donor numbered three CD4 naive, three CD4 memory, two CD8 naive and one CD8 memory. Study outcomes and limitations: As a rule, naive subsets had a larger estimated richness than memory subsets.

The CDR3 contains 15 residues. In germline, CDR1 is MNHEY, CDR2 SMNVEV (reference sequence). Trimming took 4 bases from V and 3 from J, leaving 13 bases between them. Naive CD8 populations comprised CD45RO-negative cells positively selected for CCR7, excluding terminally differentiated effector memory CD45RA+ cells. The donors, all of them Caucasian adults, lived in Nashville, Tennessee. Repertoires were generated with immunoSEQ multiplex PCR, while TCRdb's copy carries only in-frame clones and drops some. In the table there are about 2.2 million clones, approximately 94% of which are singletons. The chain uses TRBV27 and TRBJ1-5; no reliable D call. The TCR was taken from a young man in good health. Some clones in this sample may be carry-over from other donors' samples. The sample was naive CD8+ T cells from PBMCs. The CDR3 nucleotides are TGTGCCAGCAGTTCCATATTCCCGCCCAATCAGCCCCAGCATTTT. As protein: CASSSIFPPNQPQHF.